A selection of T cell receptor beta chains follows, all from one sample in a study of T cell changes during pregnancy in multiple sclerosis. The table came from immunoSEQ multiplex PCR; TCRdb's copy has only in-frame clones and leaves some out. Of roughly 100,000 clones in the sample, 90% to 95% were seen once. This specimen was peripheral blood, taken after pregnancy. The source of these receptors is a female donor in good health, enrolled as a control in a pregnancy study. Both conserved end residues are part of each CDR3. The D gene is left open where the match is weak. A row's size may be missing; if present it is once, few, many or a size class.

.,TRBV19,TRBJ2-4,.,CASSSYTSGVAIQYF,TGTGCCAGTAGCTCCTATACTTCGGGGGTGGCCATTCAGTACTTC
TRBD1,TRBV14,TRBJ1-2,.,CASSRLTGDGYTF,TGTGCCAGCAGTCGTCTTACAGGGGACGGCTACACCTTC
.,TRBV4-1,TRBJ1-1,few,CASTKVPPGNEAFF,TGCGCCAGCACCAAAGTCCCCCCAGGGAATGAAGCTTTCTTT
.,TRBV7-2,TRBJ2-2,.,CASARTGELFF,TGTGCCAGCGCGAGGACCGGGGAGCTGTTTTTT
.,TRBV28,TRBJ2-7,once,CASSLSSYEQYF,TGTGCCAGCAGCTTGAGCTCCTACGAGCAGTACTTC
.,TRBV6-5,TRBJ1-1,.,CASINKGLSGTEAFF,TGTGCCAGCATTAATAAGGGATTGTCGGGGACTGAAGCTTTCTTT
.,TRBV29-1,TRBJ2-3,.,CSDQGFPDTQYF,TGCAGCGACCAGGGTTTTCCAGATACGCAGTATTTT
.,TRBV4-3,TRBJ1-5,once,CASSQDRSNQPQHF,TGCGCCAGCAGCCAAGATCGGAGCAATCAGCCCCAGCATTTT
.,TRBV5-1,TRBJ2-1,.,CASRDTPAYNEQFF,TGCGCCAGCAGGGACACCCCAGCCTACAATGAGCAGTTCTTC
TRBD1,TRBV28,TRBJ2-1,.,CASSVPGQANEQFF,TGTGCCAGCAGCGTACCGGGACAGGCCAATGAGCAGTTCTTC
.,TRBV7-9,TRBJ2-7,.,CASSWGDSEQYF,TGTGCCAGCAGCTGGGGGGACTCCGAGCAGTACTTC
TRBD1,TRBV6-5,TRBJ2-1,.,CASRAGTGEFF,TGTGCCAGCAGGGCCGGGACAGGGGAGTTCTTC
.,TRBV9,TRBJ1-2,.,CASSIDTYGYTF,TGTGCCAGCAGCATTGACACCTATGGCTACACCTTC
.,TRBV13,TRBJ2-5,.,CASSDQGGETQYF,TGTGCCAGCAGTGATCAGGGGGGAGAGACCCAGTACTTC
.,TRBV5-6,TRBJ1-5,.,CASSLRGSNQPQHF,TGTGCCAGCAGCTTGAGAGGTAGCAATCAGCCCCAGCATTTT
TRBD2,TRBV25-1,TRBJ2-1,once,CASSELSGGRYNEQFF,TGTGCCAGCAGTGAATTGAGCGGGGGGCGGTACAATGAGCAGTTCTTC
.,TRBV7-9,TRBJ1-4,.,CASSPPDRRNEKLFF,TGTGCCAGCAGCCCCCCGGACAGACGGAATGAAAAACTGTTTTTT
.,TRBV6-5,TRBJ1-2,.,CASSLAEEYGYTF,TGTGCCAGCAGTTTAGCCGAGGAGTATGGCTACACCTTC
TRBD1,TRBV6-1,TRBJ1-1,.,CASKSTGGNTEAFF,TGTGCCAGCAAATCGACAGGGGGAAACACTGAAGCTTTCTTT
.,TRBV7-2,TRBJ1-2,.,CASSLGQTGFSGYTF,TGTGCCAGCAGCTTGGGCCAAACAGGGTTTAGTGGCTACACCTTC
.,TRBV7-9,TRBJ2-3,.,CASSLSRGYLTDTQYF,TGTGCCAGCAGCTTATCCCGGGGGTACCTCACAGATACGCAGTATTTT
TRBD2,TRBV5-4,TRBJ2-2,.,CASSLRGGTGELFF,TGTGCCAGCAGCTTGCGGGGGGGCACCGGGGAGCTGTTTTTT
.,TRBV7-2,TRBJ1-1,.,CASSLALGGGEAFF,TGTGCCAGCAGCTTAGCTCTGGGCGGGGGCGAAGCTTTCTTT
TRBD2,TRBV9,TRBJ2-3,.,CASSVGLGLAVNTDTQYF,TGTGCCAGCAGCGTAGGCCTCGGGCTAGCGGTGAACACAGATACGCAGTATTTT
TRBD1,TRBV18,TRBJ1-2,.,CASSPKGTGGDYGYTF,TGTGCCAGCTCCCCTAAAGGGACAGGGGGCGACTATGGCTACACCTTC